These 3 T cell receptor beta chains share one sample of origin, sequenced in a study of CD4 T cells in relation to SARS-CoV-2 and coronaviruses. The assay was immunoSEQ multiplex PCR, and TCRdb's table has in-frame clones only and misses some. The data hold about 27,000 clones, with just under 75% observed a single time. No antigen has been identified for these receptors. The unexposed donors gave CD4+ T cells in about 2010-2019, prior to COVID-19. After 10 to 11 days of culture, CD4+ T cells were isolated. Sequencing input: CD4+ T cells from PBMCs, cultured in vitro. These receptors were obtained from a human donor in good health.

This chain links TRBV9 with TRBJ2-1; possible D gene TRBD2, 6 bases. CDR1 is SGDLS and CDR2 is YYNGEE in the germline V gene. The CDR3 is 14 amino acids. V lost 0 bases and J lost 8, with 12 bases in between. The CDR3 sequence: CASSVVGGSDEQFF. CDR3 coding DNA: TGTGCCAGCAGCGTAGTCGGAGGGTCCGATGAGCAGTTCTTC.

This chain joins TRBV7-6 and TRBJ2-1; 9 positions agree with TRBD2. The ends lost 5 bases at V and 8 bases at J; junction bases unmatched: 19. Germline V CDR1 and CDR2: SGHVS, FNYEAQ. CDR3 length: 18 amino acids. The CDR3 reads CASSRAGLSGRRSYEQFF. The CDR3 nucleotides read TGTGCCAGCAGCCGGGCGGGGCTTAGCGGGAGACGTTCTTATGAGCAGTTCTTC.

The V gene is TRBV6-2 or TRBV6-3, the J gene TRBJ1-1; 9 bases line up with TRBD1. V lost 0 bases, J lost 3 bases, and 11 bases stayed unmatched. The CDR3 sequence is 18 residues long. The germline gives CDR1 MNHEY, CDR2 SVGEGT. The CDR3 spells CASSYSPRLQGADTEAFF. CDR3 in DNA: TGTGCCAGCAGTTACTCGCCACGCTTACAGGGGGCGGACACTGAAGCTTTCTTT.